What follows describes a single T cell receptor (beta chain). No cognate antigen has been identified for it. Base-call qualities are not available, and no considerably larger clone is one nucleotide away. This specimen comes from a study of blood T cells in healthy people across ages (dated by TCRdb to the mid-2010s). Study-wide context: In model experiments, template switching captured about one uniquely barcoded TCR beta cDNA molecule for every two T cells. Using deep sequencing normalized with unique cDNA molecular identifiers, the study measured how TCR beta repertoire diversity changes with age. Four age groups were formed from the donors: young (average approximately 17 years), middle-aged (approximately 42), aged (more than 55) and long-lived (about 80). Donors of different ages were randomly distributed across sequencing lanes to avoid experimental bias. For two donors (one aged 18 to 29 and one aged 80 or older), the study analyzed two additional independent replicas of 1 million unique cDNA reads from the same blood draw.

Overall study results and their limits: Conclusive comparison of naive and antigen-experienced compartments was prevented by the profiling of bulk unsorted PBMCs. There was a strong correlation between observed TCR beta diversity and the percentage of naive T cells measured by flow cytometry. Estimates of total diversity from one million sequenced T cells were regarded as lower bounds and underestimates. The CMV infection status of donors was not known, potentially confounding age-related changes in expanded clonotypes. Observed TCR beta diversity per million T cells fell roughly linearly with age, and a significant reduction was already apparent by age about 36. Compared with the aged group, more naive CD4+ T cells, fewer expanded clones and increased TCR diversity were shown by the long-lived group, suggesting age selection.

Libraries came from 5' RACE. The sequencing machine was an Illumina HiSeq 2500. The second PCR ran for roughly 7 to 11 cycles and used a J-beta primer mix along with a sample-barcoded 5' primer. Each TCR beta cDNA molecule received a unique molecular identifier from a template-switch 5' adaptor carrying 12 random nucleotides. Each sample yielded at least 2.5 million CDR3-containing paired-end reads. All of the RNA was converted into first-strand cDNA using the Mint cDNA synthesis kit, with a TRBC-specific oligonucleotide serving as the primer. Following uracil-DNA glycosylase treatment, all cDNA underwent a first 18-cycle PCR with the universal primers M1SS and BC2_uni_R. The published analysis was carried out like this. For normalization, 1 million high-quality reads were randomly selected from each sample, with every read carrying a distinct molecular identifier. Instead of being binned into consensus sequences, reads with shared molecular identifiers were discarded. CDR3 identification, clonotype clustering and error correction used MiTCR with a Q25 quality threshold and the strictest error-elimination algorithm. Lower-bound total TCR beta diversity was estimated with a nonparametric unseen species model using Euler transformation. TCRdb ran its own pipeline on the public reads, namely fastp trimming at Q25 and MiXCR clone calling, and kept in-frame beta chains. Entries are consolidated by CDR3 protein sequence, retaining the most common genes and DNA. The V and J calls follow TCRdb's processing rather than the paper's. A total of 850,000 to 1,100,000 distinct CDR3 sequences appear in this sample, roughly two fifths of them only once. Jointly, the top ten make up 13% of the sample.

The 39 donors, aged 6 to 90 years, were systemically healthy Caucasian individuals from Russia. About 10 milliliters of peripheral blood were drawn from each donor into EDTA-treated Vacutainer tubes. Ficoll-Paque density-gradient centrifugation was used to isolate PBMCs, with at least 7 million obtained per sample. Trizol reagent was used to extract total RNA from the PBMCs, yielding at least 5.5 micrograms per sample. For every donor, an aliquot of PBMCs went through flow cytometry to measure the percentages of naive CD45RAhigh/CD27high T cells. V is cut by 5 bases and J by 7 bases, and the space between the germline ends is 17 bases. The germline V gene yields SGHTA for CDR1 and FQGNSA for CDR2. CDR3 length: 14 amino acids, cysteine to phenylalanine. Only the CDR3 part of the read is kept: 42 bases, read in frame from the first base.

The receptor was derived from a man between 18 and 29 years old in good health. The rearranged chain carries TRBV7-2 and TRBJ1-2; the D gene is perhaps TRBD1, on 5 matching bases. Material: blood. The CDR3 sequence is CASSPEGRTRGYTF. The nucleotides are TGTGCCAGCAGCCCCGAGGGACGAACTCGTGGCTACACCTTC.